What follows are 9 T cell receptor beta chains derived from one specimen sequenced in a study of beta chain features in type 1 diabetes. Overall study results and limits: A moderate, significant TCRB CDR3 shortening appeared in type 1 diabetes across four CD4+ subsets.

The whole isolated RNA underwent reverse transcription, so sequencing captured expressed TCRB transcripts. The protocol was immunoSEQ multiplex PCR, while the TCRdb copy is restricted to in-frame clones and leaves out a portion. In the table there are some 660,000 clones, about 14% of which are singletons. These receptors have no identified antigens. Sequencing was performed on naive CD4+ T cells from blood. The receptors here all came from a man between 18 and 35 years old with type 1 diabetes.

This clone has just a few counts. The J gene is TRBJ2-2, the V gene TRBV15; 11 bases match TRBD2. V shed 1 base and J 6 bases; nucleotides not matched to a gene: 1. Per the germline V gene, CDR1 is LNHNV and CDR2 is YYDKDF (reference sequence). The CDR3 length is 15 residues. The CDR3 bases are TGTGCCACCAGCAGAGTTAGCGGGAGGGCCGGGGAGCTGTTTTTT. Amino acid sequence: CATSRVSGRAGELFF.

This chain links TRBV6-5 with TRBJ2-7; D might be TRBD2 (6 bases). In germline, CDR1 is MNHEY, CDR2 SVGAGI. Trimming pared 5 bases from V and 2 bases from J, leaving 16 bases between. The CDR3 contains 15 residues. The CDR3 DNA reads TGTGCCAGCAGTGCCCCTTTGGGGGAGGCCTACGAGCAGTACTTC. Its protein product is CASSAPLGEAYEQYF.

This clone was detected only a few times. The chain links TRBV13 to TRBJ2-5; 11 positions match TRBD2. The CDR3 has 16 amino acids. CDR1 is PRHDT, CDR2 FYEKMQ, per germline (reference sequence). The V gene end was trimmed by 5 bases and the J gene end by 6 bases; junction bases not matched to a gene: 11. CDR3 loop: CASSTPTSGGPKTQYF. The CDR3 DNA follows: TGTGCCAGCAGCACACCTACTAGCGGGGGTCCTAAGACCCAGTACTTC.

The chain uses TRBV6-5 and TRBJ2-7; 9 nucleotides match TRBD1. The trim removed 6 bases at V and 2 bases at J, leaving 8 bases unmatched. CDR1 and CDR2 (germline): MNHEY, SVGAGI. This CDR3 has 15 amino acids. The CDR3 spells CASRDGTGSPYEQYF. CDR3 sequence (DNA): TGTGCCAGCAGAGACGGGACAGGGAGTCCCTACGAGCAGTACTTC.

Concerning this clone itself: This specimen includes other DNA sequences encoding the same CDR3. This chain connects TRBV5-1 to TRBJ2-5; D unresolved. The CDR3 sequence is 12 residues long. V shed 4 bases and J shed 1 base, with 5 bases lying between them. The germline V gene encodes CDR1 SGHRS and CDR2 YFSETQ. The CDR3 protein is CASSLTQETQYF. The DNA of the CDR3 is TGCGCCAGCAGCCTAACCCAAGAGACCCAGTACTTC.

This clone was recorded a few times. This chain links TRBV5-1 with TRBJ2-1; 14 nucleotides match TRBD2. Per germline, CDR1 SGHRS and CDR2 YFSETQ. V shed 3 bases, J shed 3 bases, and the junction held 5 bases outside the gene matches. The CDR3 length is 17 residues. The CDR3 DNA reads TGCGCCAGCAGCTCGGGACTAGCGGGAGTACTCTACAATGAGCAGTTCTTC. Protein: CASSSGLAGVLYNEQFF.

V is TRBV28 and J is TRBJ1-3; D is ambiguous. V dropped 6 bases and J dropped 2 bases, with 11 bases sitting between them. Germline CDR1 reads MDHEN; CDR2 reads SYDVKM. The CDR3 extends over 14 amino acids. The CDR3 coding sequence is TGTGCCAGCAGCCCCGGCGGGGCTGGAAACACCATATATTTT. Protein sequence: CASSPGGAGNTIYF. Full variable domain (outside the CDR3, taken from reference TRBV28 and TRBJ1-3): DVKVTQSSRYLVKRTGEKVFLECVQDMDHENMFWYRQDPGLGLRLIYFSYDVKMKEKGDIPEGYSVSREKKERFSLILESASTNQTSMYLCASSPGGAGNTIYFGEGSWLTVV.

The chain is built from TRBV30 and TRBJ1-6; D is possibly TRBD1 (6 bases). V was clipped by 3 bases and J by 5 bases, with 20 bases between them. CDR3 size: 17 residues. In germline, CDR1 is GTSNPN, CDR2 SVGIG (reference sequence). The CDR3 spells CAWSRLSGQGNNSPLHF. In DNA form, the CDR3 reads TGTGCCTGGAGCCGCCTCTCCGGGCAGGGGAATAATTCACCCCTCCACTTT. The full variable domain, with the rest looked up from reference TRBV30 and TRBJ1-6, is SQTIHQWPATLVQPVGSPLSLECTVEGTSNPNLYWYRQAAGRGLQLLFYSVGIGQISSEVPQNLSASRPQDRQFILSSKKLLLSDSGFYLCAWSRLSGQGNNSPLHFGNGTRLTVT.

Of note for this clone: The same CDR3 is also encoded by other DNA sequences in this sample. The chain employs TRBV7-9 and TRBJ2-3; D gene unclear. The germline CDR1 and CDR2 sequences are SEHNR and FQNEAQ (reference sequence). This CDR3 has 12 residues. Trimming took 1 base from V and 6 from J, leaving 5 bases between them. DNA for the CDR3: TGTGCCAGCAGCTTAGTCAGTGATACGCAGTATTTT. Protein: CASSLVSDTQYF.